A selection of T cell receptor beta chains follows, all from one sample in a study of OX40 agonist ivuxolimab in advanced cancers. Clones were sequenced by immunoSEQ multiplex PCR, and TCRdb holds only the in-frame ones, with some missing. The sample contains tens of thousands of clones, around 87% of which appear only once. Specimen: CD4+ or CD8+ T cells sorted from blood, collected in a trial of the OX40 agonist ivuxolimab. Receptors originate from an adult with an advanced solid tumor such as melanoma, head and neck, liver or kidney cancer. Each CDR3 is given with its conserved first and last residue. A D gene is named only where the DNA matches it firmly. Clone size is not always given. Where it is, it says once, few, many or a class for expanded clones.

V gene	D gene	clone size	CDR3 protein
TRBV25-1	.	.	CASSAETSTDTQYF
TRBV2	TRBD1	.	CASSFTTGYQPQHF
TRBV29-1	TRBD2	.	CSVEAQTSEEVTDTQYF
TRBV5-8	.	.	CASSARRGDGSPLHF
TRBV30	.	.	CAWSGGVSTDTQYF
TRBV9	TRBD2	.	CASSVGTSGSYEQYF
TRBV9	.	.	CASSPHGAEYNEQFF
TRBV6-1	.	.	CASLAGNQPQHF
TRBV6-6	.	.	CASMRSPVSEQYF
TRBV7-7	TRBD2	.	CASSLLGGGRAGEQFF
TRBV7-8	TRBD1	.	CASSDRTGQETQYF
TRBV18	.	.	CASSPLEGFRNTEAFF
TRBV28	TRBD2	.	CATLGGRAYNEQFF
TRBV7-3	.	.	CASSPEGDTQYF
TRBV11-2	.	once	CASSLGWAQPQHF
TRBV25-1	.	few	CASRDTSSGNTIYF
TRBV5-1	.	once	CASSLTGEKNYGYTF
TRBV6-5	.	.	CASRLQGLSNQPQHF
TRBV5-6	TRBD2	.	CASSLATSADTQYF
TRBV19	.	.	CASSIGLGVTGANVLTF
TRBV10-2	.	.	CASSESRGQPQHF
TRBV5-1	.	.	CASRWGSGQNTEAFF
TRBV15	.	.	CATSSRAWDTGNTIYF
TRBV29-1	TRBD1	.	CSADRVGETQYF
TRBV14	TRBD1	.	CASSRETGVSADTQYF
TRBV28	.	once	CASSYVGEQFF
TRBV6-6	.	.	CASSRRQPQETQYF
TRBV15	.	.	CATSSPDRGMGQPQHF
TRBV4-1	.	.	CASSHKISGGRPDNQPQHF
TRBV4-1	.	.	CASSHLSTGRRTGELFF
TRBV28	.	.	CASEDRGRTPYEQYF
TRBV5-1	.	.	CASSPDYFSYNEQFF
TRBV18	.	.	CASSPAGNEQYF
TRBV19	TRBD1	.	CASRSRGLASEAFF
TRBV29-1	.	.	CSVEVKGISRETQYF
TRBV5-1	.	few	CASSLRAGESDIQYF
TRBV9	.	.	CASSVFEAPGELFF
TRBV30	TRBD2	.	CAWWRGGIYEQYF
TRBV7-9	TRBD1	.	CASSPDRGHGYTF
TRBV7-9	TRBD1	.	CASSLGTGGSTDTQYF
TRBV29-1	.	.	CSVDNPGSYNEQFF
TRBV19	TRBD1	.	CASRERGQGYGYTF
TRBV7-2	TRBD1	.	CASSFGQDSSNQPQHF
TRBV29-1	.	.	CSVEEGKLIYNEQFF
TRBV10-3	.	.	CATSAVGNTIYF
TRBV21-1	.	.	CASNDRNTGELFF
TRBV6-5	.	.	CASSYGISGYEQYF
TRBV27	.	.	CASSLFGAAKNIQYF
TRBV27	TRBD2	.	CASSLLWGGHEQYF
TRBV5-1	TRBD2	.	CASSPGLAGDTQYF